The 11 T cell receptor beta chains presented below share a single source sample, sequenced in a study of blood T cell repertoires in COVID-19. Profiled with immunoSEQ multiplex PCR; TCRdb holds only in-frame clones, not every one. The table shows around 190,000 clones, with roughly 84% occurring only once. The sample taken for sequencing was PBMCs or T cells enriched from blood (not recorded which). Receptors were obtained from a woman aged 25 to 39 who had been exposed to COVID-19.

The count of this clone is one. This chain uses TRBV19 with TRBJ1-1; possible D gene TRBD1, 6 bases. Germline V gives CDR1 LNHDA, CDR2 SQIVND (reference sequence). Trimming removed 3 bases at V and 4 bases at J, with 12 bases between. The CDR3 is made up of 14 amino acids. CDR3 DNA sequence: TGTGCCAGTAGTATCCAGGGGAAGGGCACTGAAGCTTTCTTT. Protein: CASSIQGKGTEAFF.

The chain joins TRBV9 to TRBJ1-1; D is undetermined. The germline V and J ends were trimmed by 4 bases and 2 bases, with 12 bases remaining between them. Germline values: CDR1 SGDLS, CDR2 YYNGEE. The length of the CDR3 is 14 residues. CDR3 amino acids: CASSPGATNTEAFF. CDR3 nucleotides: TGTGCCAGCAGCCCCGGAGCAACCAACACTGAAGCTTTCTTT.

The chain employs TRBV13 and TRBJ1-1; 7 bases align to TRBD1. Germline V gene sequence: CDR1 PRHDT, CDR2 FYEKMQ (reference sequence). V shed 5 bases, J shed 10 bases, and the junction held 13 bases outside the gene matches. The CDR3 has 14 residues. CDR3 nucleotide sequence: TGTGCCAGCAGCAGGAGACAGGGCCTTTGGGTAGCTTTCTTT. Translation gives CASSRRQGLWVAFF.

This rearrangement joins TRBV29-1 to TRBJ2-3, with TRBD1 as a possible D gene (5 bases). CDR1 is SQVTM, CDR2 ANQGSEA, per germline. This CDR3 spans 16 amino acids. Trimming cost V 0 bases and J 0 bases, with 13 bases left between them. The CDR3 is CSVEDPARASTDTQYF. The CDR3 nucleotides are TGCAGCGTTGAAGATCCGGCCAGGGCTAGCACAGATACGCAGTATTTT.

The rearrangement joins TRBV14 to TRBJ1-1; D uncertain. V dropped 1 base and J dropped 7 bases, with 13 bases sitting between them. Per the germline V gene, CDR1 is SGHDN and CDR2 is FVKESK. The CDR3 is 14 amino acids. CDR3 bases: TGTGCCAGCAGCCAAGTGCTCGGGAAGAGTGAAGCTTTCTTT. Translated, it gives CASSQVLGKSEAFF.

The V and J genes are TRBV29-1 and TRBJ1-2, with D possibly matching TRBD1 (5 bases). Trimming shortened V by 3 bases and J by 5 bases, and 7 bases separated the two germline ends. The CDR3 totals 11 residues. Germline CDR1 is SQVTM and CDR2 is ANQGSEA. The CDR3 nucleotides are TGCAGCGTTGACACAGGTTATGGCTACACCTTC. Amino acids: CSVDTGYGYTF.

The rearrangement joins TRBV5-5 to TRBJ1-3, with a tentative D call TRBD1 (6 bases). The CDR3 is made up of 15 amino acids. Germline V lookup: CDR1 SGHKS, CDR2 YYEKEE (reference sequence). V gave up 3 bases and J gave up 3 bases, with 13 bases separating them. The CDR3 DNA reads TGTGCCAGCAGCTCATTACAGGGAGATGGAAACACCATATATTTT. This codes for CASSSLQGDGNTIYF.

The genes are TRBV6-2 or TRBV6-3 and TRBJ2-3; 10 nucleotides align to TRBD2. Trimming at V came to 2 bases and at J to 4 bases, leaving 6 bases not matched to a gene. The CDR3 covers 16 residues. Germline V gene sequence: CDR1 MNHEY, CDR2 SVGEGT. The CDR3 protein is CASSYVGLAVSDTQYF. For the CDR3, the DNA is TGTGCCAGCAGTTACGTAGGACTAGCGGTTTCAGATACGCAGTATTTT.

This clone has only a few counts. The rearrangement uses TRBV9 and TRBJ1-5; 9 positions match TRBD1. This CDR3 has 15 residues. V shed 4 bases, J shed 7 bases, and the junction held 9 bases outside the gene matches. CDR1 SGDLS and CDR2 YYNGEE come from the germline V gene. Here the CDR3 reads CASSPTGTGTQPQHF. The CDR3 nucleotides are TGTGCCAGCAGCCCCACCGGGACAGGGACGCAGCCCCAGCATTTT.

The chain combines TRBV5-6 with TRBJ1-1; weak D call: TRBD1 (5 bases). Trimming took 3 bases from V and 2 from J, leaving 17 bases between them. This CDR3 spans 16 amino acids. Germline V gene data show CDR1 as SGHDT and CDR2 as YYEEEE. The CDR3 sequence is CASSWGGPGLNTEAFF. DNA for the CDR3: TGTGCCAGCAGCTGGGGCGGGCCGGGACTTAACACTGAAGCTTTCTTT.

The rearrangement links TRBV18 to TRBJ2-2; a possible D gene is TRBD1 (6 bases). Germline CDR1 reads KGHSH; CDR2 reads LQKENI. Trimming left V 10 bases short and J 0 bases short, with 21 bases between. The CDR3 covers 17 residues. DNA for the CDR3: TGTGCCATTCCCCGCGGACAGTACGTTTCGAACACCGGGGAGCTGTTTTTT. It is translated as CAIPRGQYVSNTGELFF.